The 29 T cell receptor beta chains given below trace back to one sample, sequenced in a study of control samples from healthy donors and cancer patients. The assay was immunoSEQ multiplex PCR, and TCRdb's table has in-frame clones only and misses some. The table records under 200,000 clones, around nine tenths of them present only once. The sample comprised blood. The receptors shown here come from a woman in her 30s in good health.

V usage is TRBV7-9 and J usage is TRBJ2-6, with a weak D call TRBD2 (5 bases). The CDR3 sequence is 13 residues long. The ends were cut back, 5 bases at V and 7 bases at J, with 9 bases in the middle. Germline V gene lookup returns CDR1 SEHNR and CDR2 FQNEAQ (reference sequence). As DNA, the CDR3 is TGTGCCAGCAGCCCGTCGGGAGCCAACGTCCTGACTTTC. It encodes CASSPSGANVLTF.

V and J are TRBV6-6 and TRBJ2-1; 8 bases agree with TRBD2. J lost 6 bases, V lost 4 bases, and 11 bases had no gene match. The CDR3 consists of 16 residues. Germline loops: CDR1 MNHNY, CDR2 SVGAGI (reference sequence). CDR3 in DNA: TGTGCCAGCAGTTCCCCCGTAGGCGGGAGGTTCAATGAGCAGTTCTTC. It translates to CASSSPVGGRFNEQFF.

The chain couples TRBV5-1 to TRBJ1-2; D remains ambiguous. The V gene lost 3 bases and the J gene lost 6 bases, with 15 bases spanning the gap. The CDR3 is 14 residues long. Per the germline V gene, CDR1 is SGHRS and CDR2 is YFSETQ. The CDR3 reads CASSSENQQHGYTF. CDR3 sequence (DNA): TGCGCCAGCAGCTCCGAAAATCAACAACATGGCTACACCTTC.

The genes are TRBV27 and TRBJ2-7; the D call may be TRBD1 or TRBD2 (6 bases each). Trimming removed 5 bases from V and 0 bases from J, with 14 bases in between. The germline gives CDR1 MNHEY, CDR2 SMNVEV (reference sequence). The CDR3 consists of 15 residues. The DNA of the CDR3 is TGTGCCAGCAGTCCCCGGGGGCGCAGCTCCTACGAGCAGTACTTC. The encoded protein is CASSPRGRSSYEQYF.

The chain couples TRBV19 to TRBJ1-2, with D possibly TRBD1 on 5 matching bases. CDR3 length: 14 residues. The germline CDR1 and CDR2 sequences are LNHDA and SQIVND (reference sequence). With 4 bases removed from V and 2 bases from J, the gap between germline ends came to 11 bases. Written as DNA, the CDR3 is TGTGCCAGTAGTAGGGGGGACTCCAACTATGGCTACACCTTC. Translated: CASSRGDSNYGYTF. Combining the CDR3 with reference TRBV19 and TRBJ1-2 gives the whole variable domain DGGITQSPKYLFRKEGQNVTLSCEQNLNHDAMYWYRQDPGQGLRLIYYSQIVNDFQKGDIAEGYSVSREKKESFPLTVTSAQKNPTAFYLCASSRGDSNYGYTFGSGTRLTVV.

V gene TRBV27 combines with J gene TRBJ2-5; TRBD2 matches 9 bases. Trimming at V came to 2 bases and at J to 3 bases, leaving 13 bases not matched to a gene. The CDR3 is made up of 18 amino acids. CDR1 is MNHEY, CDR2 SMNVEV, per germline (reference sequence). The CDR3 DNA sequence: TGTGCCAGCAGTTTACGACCTAGCGGGACCCGGGAGAAAGAGACCCAGTACTTC. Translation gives CASSLRPSGTREKETQYF.

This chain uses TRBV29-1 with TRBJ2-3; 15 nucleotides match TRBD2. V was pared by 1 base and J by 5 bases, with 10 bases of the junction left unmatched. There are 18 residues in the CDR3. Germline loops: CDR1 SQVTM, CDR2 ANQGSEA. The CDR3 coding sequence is TGCAGCGTTGAAGGGGCCACCCCGGGACTAGCGGGAGGAGATACGCAGTATTTT. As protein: CSVEGATPGLAGGDTQYF.

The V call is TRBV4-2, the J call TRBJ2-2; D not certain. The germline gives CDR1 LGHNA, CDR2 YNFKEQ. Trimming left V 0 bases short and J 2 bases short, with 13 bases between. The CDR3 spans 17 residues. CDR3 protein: CASSQDEVPGNTGELFF. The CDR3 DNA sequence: TGTGCCAGCAGCCAAGATGAGGTGCCTGGCAACACCGGGGAGCTGTTTTTT.

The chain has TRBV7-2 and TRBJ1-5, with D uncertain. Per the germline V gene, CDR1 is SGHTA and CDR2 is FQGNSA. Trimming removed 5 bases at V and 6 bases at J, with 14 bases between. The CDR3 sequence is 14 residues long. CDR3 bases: TGTGCCAGCAGCCCCCGTCTCATGGGTCAGCCCCAGCATTTT. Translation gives CASSPRLMGQPQHF.

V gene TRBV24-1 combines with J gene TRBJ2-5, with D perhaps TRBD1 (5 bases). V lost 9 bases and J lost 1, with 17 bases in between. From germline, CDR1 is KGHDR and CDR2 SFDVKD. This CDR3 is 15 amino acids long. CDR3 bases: TGTGCCACCGGAGAAGTCAGGGTCGCCCAAGAGACCCAGTACTTC. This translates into CATGEVRVAQETQYF.

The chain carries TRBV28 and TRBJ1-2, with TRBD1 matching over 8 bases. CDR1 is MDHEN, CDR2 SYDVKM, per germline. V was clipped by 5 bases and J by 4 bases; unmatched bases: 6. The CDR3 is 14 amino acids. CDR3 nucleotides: TGTGCCAGCAGTGGGGGGACAGGAACCTATGGCTACACCTTC. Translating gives CASSGGTGTYGYTF.

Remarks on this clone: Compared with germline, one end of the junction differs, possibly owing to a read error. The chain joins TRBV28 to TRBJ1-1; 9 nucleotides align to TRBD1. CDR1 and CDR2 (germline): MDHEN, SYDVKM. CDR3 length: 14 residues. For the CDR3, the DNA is TGTGCCAGCAGCCGGGGGACAGGGAACACTAAAGCTTTCTTT. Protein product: CASSRGTGNTKAFF.

The CDR3 here is CASSQSPGLGYNEQFF. Here the CDR3 DNA reads TGTGCCAGCAGCCAATCCCCGGGACTAGGTTACAATGAGCAGTTCTTC. The gene calls are TRBV4-2 and TRBJ2-1; TRBD2 aligns across 8 bases. Trimming at V came to 2 bases and at J to 4 bases, leaving 7 bases not matched to a gene. Germline V gives CDR1 LGHNA, CDR2 YNFKEQ. The CDR3 is made up of 16 amino acids.

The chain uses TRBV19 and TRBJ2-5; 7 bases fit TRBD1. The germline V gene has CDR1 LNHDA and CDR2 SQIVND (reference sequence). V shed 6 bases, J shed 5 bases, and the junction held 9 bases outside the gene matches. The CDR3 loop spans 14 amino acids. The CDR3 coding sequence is TGTGCCAGTAGCGGACAGGCTATAGGGGAGACCCAGTACTTC. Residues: CASSGQAIGETQYF.

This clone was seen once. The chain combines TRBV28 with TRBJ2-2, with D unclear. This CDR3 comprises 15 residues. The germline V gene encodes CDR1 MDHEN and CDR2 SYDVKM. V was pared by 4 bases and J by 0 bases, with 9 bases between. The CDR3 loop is CASSSTTTNTGELFF. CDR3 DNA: TGTGCCAGCAGTTCGACAACTACGAACACCGGGGAGCTGTTTTTT.

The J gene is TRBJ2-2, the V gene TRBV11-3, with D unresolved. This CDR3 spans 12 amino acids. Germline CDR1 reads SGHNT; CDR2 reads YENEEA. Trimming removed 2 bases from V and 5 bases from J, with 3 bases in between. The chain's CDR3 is CASSLLTGELFF. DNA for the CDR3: TGTGCCAGCAGCTTACTAACCGGGGAGCTGTTTTTT.

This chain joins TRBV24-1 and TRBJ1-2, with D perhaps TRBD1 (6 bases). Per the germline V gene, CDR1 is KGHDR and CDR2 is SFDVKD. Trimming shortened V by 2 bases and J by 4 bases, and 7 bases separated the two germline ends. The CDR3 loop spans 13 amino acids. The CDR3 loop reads CATSDSDSYGYTF. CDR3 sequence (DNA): TGTGCCACCAGTGATTCGGACAGCTATGGCTACACCTTC.

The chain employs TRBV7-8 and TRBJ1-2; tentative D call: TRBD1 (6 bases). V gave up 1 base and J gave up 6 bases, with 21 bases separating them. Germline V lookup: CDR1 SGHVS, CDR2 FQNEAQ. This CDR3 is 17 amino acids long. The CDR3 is CASSLGLLGAQVDGYTF. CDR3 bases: TGTGCCAGCAGCTTAGGGTTGTTGGGGGCGCAAGTTGATGGCTACACCTTC.

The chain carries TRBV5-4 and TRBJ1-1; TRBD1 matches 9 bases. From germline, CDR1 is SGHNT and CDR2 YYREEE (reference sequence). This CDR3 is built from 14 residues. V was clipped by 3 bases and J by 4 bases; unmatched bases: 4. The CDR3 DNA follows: TGTGCCAGCAGCTCACAGGGGGCCGGCACTGAAGCTTTCTTT. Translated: CASSSQGAGTEAFF.

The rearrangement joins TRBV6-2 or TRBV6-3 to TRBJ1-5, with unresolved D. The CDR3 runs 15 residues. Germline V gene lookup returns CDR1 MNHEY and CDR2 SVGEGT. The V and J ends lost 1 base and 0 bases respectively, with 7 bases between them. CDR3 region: CASSYFGVSNQPQHF. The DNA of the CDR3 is TGTGCCAGCAGTTACTTTGGGGTTAGCAATCAGCCCCAGCATTTT.

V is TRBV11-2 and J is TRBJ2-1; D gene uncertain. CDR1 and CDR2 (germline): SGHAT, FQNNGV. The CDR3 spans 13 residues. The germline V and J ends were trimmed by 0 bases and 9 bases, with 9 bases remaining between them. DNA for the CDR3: TGTGCCAGCAGCTTAGATCGTGCGGCTGAGCAGTTCTTC. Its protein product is CASSLDRAAEQFF. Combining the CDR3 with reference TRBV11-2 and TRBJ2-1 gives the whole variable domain EAGVAQSPRYKIIEKRQSVAFWCNPISGHATLYWYQQILGQGPKLLIQFQNNGVVDDSQLPKDRFSAERLKGVDSTLKIQPAKLEDSAVYLCASSLDRAAEQFFGPGTRLTVL.

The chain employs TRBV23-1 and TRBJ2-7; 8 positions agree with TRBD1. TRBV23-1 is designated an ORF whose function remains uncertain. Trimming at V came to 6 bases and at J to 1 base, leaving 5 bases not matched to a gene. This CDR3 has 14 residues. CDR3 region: CASRSDRASYEQYF. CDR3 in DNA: TGCGCCAGCAGGTCGGACAGGGCTTCCTACGAGCAGTACTTC.

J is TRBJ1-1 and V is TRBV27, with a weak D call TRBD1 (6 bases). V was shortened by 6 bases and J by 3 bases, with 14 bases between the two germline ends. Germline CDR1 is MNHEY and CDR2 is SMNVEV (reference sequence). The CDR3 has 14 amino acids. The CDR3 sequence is CASRGGTGYTEAFF. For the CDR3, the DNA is TGTGCCAGCAGGGGGGGAACAGGGTACACTGAAGCTTTCTTT.

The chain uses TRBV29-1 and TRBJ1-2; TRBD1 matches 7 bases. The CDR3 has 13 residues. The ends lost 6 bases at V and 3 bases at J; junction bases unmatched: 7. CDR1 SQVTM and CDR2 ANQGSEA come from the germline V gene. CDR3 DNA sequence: TGCAGCGTCTCCGACAGGGAGGACTATGGCTACACCTTC. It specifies CSVSDREDYGYTF.

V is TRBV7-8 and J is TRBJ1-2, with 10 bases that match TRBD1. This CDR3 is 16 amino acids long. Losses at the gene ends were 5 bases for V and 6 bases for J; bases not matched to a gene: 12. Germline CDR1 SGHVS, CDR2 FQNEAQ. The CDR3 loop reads CASSPGTGDFPDGYTF. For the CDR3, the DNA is TGTGCCAGCAGCCCCGGGACAGGGGATTTTCCAGATGGCTACACCTTC.

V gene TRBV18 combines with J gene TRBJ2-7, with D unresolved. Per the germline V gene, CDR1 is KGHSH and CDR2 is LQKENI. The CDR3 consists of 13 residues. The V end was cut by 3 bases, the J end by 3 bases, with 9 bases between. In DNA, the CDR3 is TGTGCCAGCTCACCTAATGGAGACTACGAGCAGTACTTC. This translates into CASSPNGDYEQYF.

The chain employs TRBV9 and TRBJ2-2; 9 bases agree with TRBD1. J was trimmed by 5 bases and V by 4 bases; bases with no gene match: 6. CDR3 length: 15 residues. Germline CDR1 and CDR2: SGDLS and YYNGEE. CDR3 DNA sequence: TGTGCCAGCAGCCTTCAGGGGACAGGGACCGGGGAGCTGTTTTTT. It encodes CASSLQGTGTGELFF.

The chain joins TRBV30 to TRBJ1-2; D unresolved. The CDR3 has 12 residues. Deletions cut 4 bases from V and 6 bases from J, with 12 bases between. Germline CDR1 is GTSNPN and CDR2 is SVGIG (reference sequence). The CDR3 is CAWTPAGDGYTF. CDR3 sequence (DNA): TGTGCCTGGACCCCAGCCGGCGATGGCTACACCTTC.

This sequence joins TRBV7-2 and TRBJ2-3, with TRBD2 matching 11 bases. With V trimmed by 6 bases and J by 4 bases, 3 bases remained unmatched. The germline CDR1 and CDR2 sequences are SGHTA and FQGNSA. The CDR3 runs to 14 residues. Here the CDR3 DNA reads TGTGCCAGCAGGACTAGCGGGACGGCAGATACGCAGTATTTT. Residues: CASRTSGTADTQYF.